A single sample is the source of the 32 T cell receptor beta chains below, sequenced in a study of T cell responses to AZD1222 COVID-19 vaccine. Sequencing was performed with immunoSEQ multiplex PCR; in TCRdb, only in-frame clones are kept and a portion is missing. The table lists fewer than 250,000 clones, 80% to 95% of them singletons. Sequences were derived from peripheral blood, sampled on day 0 of AZD1222 vaccination. These receptors came from an adult in good health.

The chain has TRBV24-1 and TRBJ1-2, with D possibly being TRBD1 (5 bases). V lost 3 bases, J lost 4 bases, and 5 bases lay in between. This CDR3 comprises 12 residues. CDR1 KGHDR and CDR2 SFDVKD come from the germline V gene. The CDR3 reads CATSDQGYGYTF. The CDR3 coding sequence is TGTGCCACCAGTGATCAGGGCTATGGCTACACCTTC.

The genes are TRBV5-6 and TRBJ1-1, with 7 bases identical to TRBD1. The germline gives CDR1 SGHDT, CDR2 YYEEEE. V lost 1 base and J lost 6; bases outside the gene matches: 9. This CDR3 is built from 15 residues. This chain's CDR3 is CASSLFGRGIPEAFF. The CDR3 DNA is TGTGCCAGCAGCTTGTTCGGCAGGGGGATCCCTGAAGCTTTCTTT.

The J gene is TRBJ2-1, the V gene TRBV5-8; 7 nucleotides agree with TRBD2. CDR3 length equals 15 residues. V lost 3 bases to trimming and J lost 4 bases; unmatched junction nucleotides: 7. Germline values: CDR1 SGHTS, CDR2 YDEGEE. The CDR3 reads CASSSGTKLYNEQFF. In DNA form, the CDR3 reads TGTGCCAGCAGCTCGGGGACTAAACTGTACAATGAGCAGTTCTTC.

This rearrangement joins TRBV9 to TRBJ2-1, with 7 bases fitting TRBD1. CDR3 length equals 14 residues. Germline CDR1 reads SGDLS; CDR2 reads YYNGEE. The J segment lost 6 bases and the V segment lost 8 bases, leaving 11 bases of the junction unmatched. DNA for the CDR3: TGTGCCAGGAACCGGGACAGCCCATCCAATGAGCAGTTCTTC. Translation: CARNRDSPSNEQFF.

The chain couples TRBV3-1 (or the pseudogene TRBV3-2) to TRBJ1-3; 7 bases match TRBD1. Trimming cost V 4 bases and J 15 bases; bases outside gene matches: 9. The CDR3 is 12 residues long. Looked up from germline, CDR1 is LGHDT and CDR2 is YNNKEL (reference sequence). The CDR3 nucleotides read TGTGCCAGCAGCCTGGGGGACAGTGATGGATATTTT. Protein product: CASSLGDSDGYF.

V is TRBV2 and J is TRBJ1-6; no reliable D call. Trimming stripped 7 bases from V and 8 bases from J, with 12 bases between. The V gene's germline CDR1 is SNHLY and CDR2 FYNNEI. The CDR3 spans 13 residues. The CDR3 reads CASKRESDSPLHF. The DNA for the CDR3 is TGTGCCAGCAAGAGGGAGTCGGATTCACCCCTCCACTTT. Variable domain in full (rest from reference TRBV2 and TRBJ1-6): EPEVTQTPSHQVTQMGQEVILRCVPISNHLYFYWYRQILGQKVEFLVSFYNNEISEKSEIFDDQFSVERPDGSNFTLKIRSTKLEDSAMYFCASKRESDSPLHFGNGTRLTVT.

The chain carries TRBV21-1 and TRBJ2-3. TRBV21-1 is listed as a pseudogene. There are 17 residues in the CDR3. The CDR3 DNA reads as TGTGCCAGCAGCACGTTGGGGGGCCGGGGGCGAACAGATACGCAGTATTTT. It is translated as CASSTLGGRGRTDTQYF.

This clone was observed a handful of times. The CDR3 protein is CASKPGRPRQPQHF. As DNA, the CDR3 is TGTGCCAGTAAACCCGGGAGACCGAGGCAGCCCCAGCATTTT. This chain connects TRBV19 to TRBJ1-5; D remains unclear. The CDR3 covers 14 residues. The germline V gene encodes CDR1 LNHDA and CDR2 SQIVND (reference sequence). V lost 7 bases, J lost 7 bases, and 17 bases lay in between.

The chain carries TRBV9 and TRBJ2-1, with unresolved D. The CDR3 is 15 residues long. The V end lost 2 bases, the J end lost 8 bases, and 17 bases lay between the germline ends. From germline, CDR1 is SGDLS and CDR2 YYNGEE. The CDR3 sequence is CASSVAGVTVDEQFF. In DNA, the CDR3 is TGTGCCAGCAGCGTGGCTGGAGTAACCGTCGATGAGCAGTTCTTC.

This sequence joins TRBV9 and TRBJ1-1; no clear D. This CDR3 region has 14 residues. Trimming shortened V by 2 bases and J by 0 bases, and 8 bases separated the two germline ends. Germline V gene lookup returns CDR1 SGDLS and CDR2 YYNGEE. The CDR3 DNA reads as TGTGCCAGCAGCGTCAGCCCCATGAACACTGAAGCTTTCTTT. Its protein is CASSVSPMNTEAFF.

The chain recombines TRBV14 with TRBJ1-5; possible D gene TRBD1, 6 bases. The CDR3 contains 13 residues. The germline V and J ends were trimmed by 4 bases and 7 bases, with 11 bases remaining between them. CDR1 is SGHDN, CDR2 FVKESK, per germline. Here the CDR3 reads CASSLGGSQPQHF. CDR3 sequence (DNA): TGTGCCAGCAGCCTAGGGGGGAGCCAGCCCCAGCATTTT. Full variable domain (outside the CDR3, taken from reference TRBV14 and TRBJ1-5): EAGVTQFPSHSVIEKGQTVTLRCDPISGHDNLYWYRRVMGKEIKFLLHFVKESKQDESGMPNNRFLAERTGGTYSTLKVQPAELEDSGVYFCASSLGGSQPQHFGDGTRLSIL.

This chain uses TRBV11-3 with TRBJ2-1, with TRBD1 as a possible D gene (6 bases). This CDR3 is built from 17 residues. V was clipped by 5 bases and J by 4 bases, with 21 bases between them. CDR1 is SGHNT and CDR2 is YENEEA in the germline V gene. Here the CDR3 DNA reads TGTGCCAGCAGCAAACCCTCAGGGGCCGATGTGTACAATGAGCAGTTCTTC. This encodes CASSKPSGADVYNEQFF.

This clone showed up just once. This chain joins TRBV7-2 and TRBJ1-2; maybe TRBD1 (6 bases). The CDR3 is 17 amino acids. The germline V and J ends were trimmed by 3 bases and 2 bases, with 19 bases remaining between them. Germline-derived CDR1 and CDR2 are SGHTA and FQGNSA. This CDR3 reads CASSFLGWGRRNYGYTF. The CDR3 region has the DNA TGTGCCAGCAGCTTTTTGGGTTGGGGGCGGAGGAACTATGGCTACACCTTC. Based on the CDR3 plus reference TRBV7-2 and TRBJ1-2, the full variable domain is GAGVSQSPSNKVTEKGKDVELRCDPISGHTALYWYRQSLGQGLEFLIYFQGNSAPDKSGLPSDRFSAERTGGSVSTLTIQRTQQEDSAVYLCASSFLGWGRRNYGYTFGSGTRLTVV.

This chain connects TRBV7-6 to TRBJ1-1, with 7 nucleotides matching TRBD1. Germline V gene lookup returns CDR1 SGHVS and CDR2 FNYEAQ. This CDR3 has 15 residues. V shed 5 bases, J shed 4 bases, and the junction held 10 bases outside the gene matches. CDR3 protein: CASSLRTGGGTEAFF. The DNA of the CDR3 is TGTGCCAGCAGCCTTCGGACAGGCGGGGGCACTGAAGCTTTCTTT.

V is TRBV7-3 and J is TRBJ1-2, with 12 bases identical to TRBD1. CDR1 and CDR2 from the germline V gene are SGHTA and FQGTGA. The J segment lost 8 bases and the V segment lost 5 bases, leaving 9 bases of the junction unmatched. This CDR3 comprises 15 residues. Here the CDR3 reads CASSMGQGASKGYTF. The CDR3 region has the DNA TGTGCCAGCAGCATGGGACAGGGGGCTAGTAAGGGCTACACCTTC.

This clone was found a few times. The rearrangement uses TRBV5-1 and TRBJ2-5, with D perhaps matching TRBD2 (5 bases). This CDR3 is 13 amino acids long. The V gene lost 10 bases and the J gene lost 5 bases, with 18 bases spanning the gap. The germline V gene has CDR1 SGHRS and CDR2 YFSETQ. The CDR3 DNA reads as TGCGCCTCCCGGGCGGCGGGTGGGGAGACCCAGTACTTC. This codes for CASRAAGGETQYF. The entire variable domain, with the rest obtained from reference TRBV5-1 and TRBJ2-5, is as follows: KAGVTQTPRYLIKTRGQQVTLSCSPISGHRSVSWYQQTPGQGLQFLFEYFSETQRNKGNFPGRFSGRQFSNSRSEMNVSTLELGDSALYLCASRAAGGETQYFGPGTRLLVL.

The J gene is TRBJ1-6, the V gene TRBV7-9, with 10 bases aligning to TRBD1. Germline V gene data show CDR1 as SEHNR and CDR2 as FQNEAQ (reference sequence). CDR3 length equals 13 residues. With 8 bases clipped from V and 10 bases from J, the junction kept 5 bases outside the gene matches. Here the CDR3 DNA reads TGTGCCAGCTCCGGGACAGGGGAATCACCCCTCCACTTT. Translated: CASSGTGESPLHF.

The table lists this clone with a count of one. The chain has TRBV7-2 and TRBJ1-5, with D possibly TRBD1 on 6 matching bases. This CDR3 has 12 amino acids. The germline V gene encodes CDR1 SGHTA and CDR2 FQGNSA. The V gene lost 10 bases and the J gene lost 3 bases, with 10 bases spanning the gap. The DNA of the CDR3 is TGTGCCACCGGACAGACCAATCAGCCCCAGCATTTT. The encoded protein is CATGQTNQPQHF.

The CDR3 DNA reads as TGTGCCAGCAGGCCCAGGTCCGCGACTTACACAGATACGCAGTATTTT. Protein sequence: CASRPRSATYTDTQYF. V is TRBV5-8 and J is TRBJ2-3; D not certain. This CDR3 region has 16 residues. Trimming removed 5 bases at V and 2 bases at J, with 18 bases between. CDR1 SGHTS and CDR2 YDEGEE come from the germline V gene.

The chain couples TRBV14 to TRBJ1-5; no reliable D call. Germline CDR1 and CDR2: SGHDN and FVKESK. CDR3 size: 12 residues. V lost 3 bases, J lost 4 bases, and 4 bases lay in between. The CDR3 protein is CASSQPNQPQHF. CDR3 in DNA: TGTGCCAGCAGCCAGCCGAATCAGCCCCAGCATTTT.

The J gene is TRBJ1-4, the V gene TRBV19, with 7 bases matching TRBD1. The CDR3 runs 16 residues. J gave up 7 bases and V 3 bases, and 11 bases lay outside the gene matches. Germline V gives CDR1 LNHDA, CDR2 SQIVND (reference sequence). CDR3 loop: CASSIRSAGGSEKLFF. The CDR3 DNA is TGTGCCAGTAGTATTAGGTCGGCAGGGGGATCTGAAAAACTGTTTTTT.

This chain connects TRBV19 to TRBJ1-1; D call uncertain. V lost 3 bases and J lost 11, with 16 bases in between. The V gene's germline CDR1 is LNHDA and CDR2 SQIVND (reference sequence). The CDR3 has 13 residues. The DNA of the CDR3 is TGTGCCAGTAGTATCGGGGTCGGCGGGAGGGCTTTCTTT. This sequence encodes CASSIGVGGRAFF.

The chain joins TRBV7-7 to TRBJ1-2; D not certain. The CDR3 loop spans 14 amino acids. The ends were cut back, 5 bases at V and 1 base at J, with 11 bases in the middle. Germline V lookup: CDR1 SSHAT, CDR2 FNYEAQ (reference sequence). CDR3 residues: CASSPLRVNYGYTF. CDR3 DNA sequence: TGTGCCAGCAGCCCCCTGCGGGTTAACTATGGCTACACCTTC.

The rearrangement uses TRBV27 and TRBJ1-2; 10 nucleotides line up with TRBD1. Per germline, CDR1 MNHEY and CDR2 SMNVEV (reference sequence). This CDR3 is built from 13 residues. V was pared by 6 bases and J by 8 bases, with 6 bases of the junction left unmatched. The CDR3 sequence: CASRRQGAEGYTF. DNA of the CDR3: TGTGCCAGCAGGAGACAGGGGGCCGAGGGCTACACCTTC.

The V call is TRBV7-2, the J call TRBJ1-6, with 11 positions matching TRBD1. There are 17 residues in the CDR3. Germline-derived CDR1 and CDR2 are SGHTA and FQGNSA. Trimming removed 3 bases from V and 5 bases from J; junction bases left unmatched: 6. The CDR3 is CASSLRTGGADNSPLHF. The CDR3 DNA is TGTGCCAGCAGCTTGCGGACAGGGGGCGCAGATAATTCACCCCTCCACTTT.

This chain uses TRBV18 with TRBJ2-2, with D perhaps being TRBD1 or TRBD2 (7 bases each). The CDR3 runs to 16 residues. Deletions cut 8 bases from V and 0 bases from J, with 16 bases between. Germline V gene lookup returns CDR1 KGHSH and CDR2 LQKENI. CDR3 DNA: TGTGCCAGCCCCAAGAGCGGGACAGCGAACACCGGGGAGCTGTTTTTT. Translation: CASPKSGTANTGELFF.

This sequence joins TRBV28 and TRBJ2-5; maybe TRBD1 (6 bases). Germline V gene data show CDR1 as MDHEN and CDR2 as SYDVKM. This CDR3 is 11 amino acids long. The V end lost 10 bases, the J end lost 4 bases, and 10 bases lay between the germline ends. This CDR3 is CATRGRETQYF. As DNA, the CDR3 is TGTGCCACCAGGGGTCGAGAGACCCAGTACTTC.

V gene TRBV6-5 combines with J gene TRBJ2-7; the D gene is possibly TRBD2 (5 bases). Germline assignment: CDR1 MNHEY and CDR2 SVGAGI. The CDR3 contains 14 residues. V gave up 6 bases and J gave up 4 bases, with 16 bases separating them. The CDR3 sequence is CASRPLGLKYEQYF. The CDR3 coding sequence is TGTGCCAGCAGACCGCTCGGACTGAAGTACGAGCAGTACTTC.

The chain is built from TRBV18 and TRBJ2-1; TRBD2 might be the D (5 bases). From germline, CDR1 is KGHSH and CDR2 LQKENI. V lost 6 bases and J lost 8, with 11 bases in between. The CDR3 runs 12 residues. The chain's CDR3 is CASSELGYEQFF. The CDR3 region has the DNA TGTGCCAGCTCGGAACTAGGGTATGAGCAGTTCTTC. The full variable domain, rest sourced from reference TRBV18 and TRBJ2-1, is NAGVMQNPRHLVRRRGQEARLRCSPMKGHSHVYWYRQLPEEGLKFMVYLQKENIIDESGMPKERFSAEFPKEGPSILRIQQVVRGDSAAYFCASSELGYEQFFGPGTRLTVL.

This clone was recorded once. The V gene is TRBV7-9, the J gene TRBJ1-6, with 7 nucleotides matching TRBD1. The V gene's germline CDR1 is SEHNR and CDR2 FQNEAQ (reference sequence). V lost 1 base to trimming and J lost 9 bases; unmatched junction nucleotides: 3. This CDR3 region has 14 residues. This chain's CDR3 is CASSLGQGGSPLHF. The CDR3 region has the DNA TGTGCCAGCAGCTTAGGACAGGGTGGTTCACCCCTCCACTTT.

V is TRBV12-3 or TRBV12-4 and J is TRBJ1-6; no clear D. Trimming removed 6 bases from V and 9 bases from J, with 6 bases in between. This CDR3 is built from 11 residues. The CDR3 DNA reads TGTGCCAGCAGGAATACTTCACCCCTCCACTTT. As protein: CASRNTSPLHF.

The chain is built from TRBV6-5 and TRBJ1-5; D ambiguous. Germline assignment: CDR1 MNHEY and CDR2 SVGAGI. The CDR3 totals 14 residues. Trimming shortened V by 8 bases and J by 1 base, and 12 bases separated the two germline ends. In DNA form, the CDR3 reads TGTGCCAGCGGTTCGGCTGTGAGCAATCAGCCCCAGCATTTT. This encodes CASGSAVSNQPQHF.